The 18 T cell receptor beta chains listed next were all sequenced from one sample in a study of blood T cell repertoires in COVID-19. Assay: immunoSEQ multiplex PCR; the TCRdb copy retains only in-frame clones and omits some. The data hold around 58,000 clones, with approximately 91% observed a single time. Material for sequencing was peripheral blood. These receptors were taken from a woman aged 55-70 years with active or convalescent COVID-19.

The V call is TRBV7-8, the J call TRBJ1-5; D gene uncertain. The germline V gene encodes CDR1 SGHVS and CDR2 FQNEAQ. This CDR3 has 14 residues. V was pared by 1 base and J by 3 bases, with 7 bases between. CDR3: CASSLVSLNQPQHF. For the CDR3, the DNA is TGTGCCAGCAGCTTAGTGTCCCTCAATCAGCCCCAGCATTTT.

V gene TRBV2 combines with J gene TRBJ1-2; 7 bases match TRBD1. Unmatched junction bases numbered 6, after V lost 6 bases and J lost 2 bases. This CDR3 contains 14 residues. Germline values: CDR1 SNHLY, CDR2 FYNNEI. Here the CDR3 reads CASRNRGENYGYTF. DNA for the CDR3: TGTGCCAGCAGGAACAGGGGCGAAAACTATGGCTACACCTTC.

The chain employs TRBV7-2 and TRBJ2-4; TRBD2 aligns across 9 bases. CDR3 length equals 17 residues. The germline V gene has CDR1 SGHTA and CDR2 FQGNSA. Losses at the gene ends were 1 base for V and 2 bases for J; bases not matched to a gene: 6. The CDR3 region has the DNA TGTGCCAGCAGCTTAGGCGCGGGAGGGCCTCCCAAAAACATTCAGTACTTC. Amino acids: CASSLGAGGPPKNIQYF.

The chain recombines TRBV27 with TRBJ2-1; 12 bases are shared with TRBD2. The CDR3 has 20 amino acids. With V trimmed by 3 bases and J by 12 bases, 24 bases remained unmatched. Germline V CDR1 and CDR2: MNHEY, SMNVEV (reference sequence). Here the CDR3 reads CASSFRRPARTSGISEGQFF. DNA of the CDR3: TGTGCCAGCAGTTTCCGCCGGCCAGCCCGGACTAGCGGGATATCCGAAGGGCAGTTCTTC.

This chain joins TRBV2 and TRBJ2-5; 10 nucleotides agree with TRBD2. The CDR3 has 18 amino acids. Trimming cost V 3 bases and J 3 bases; bases outside gene matches: 13. Germline V lookup: CDR1 SNHLY, CDR2 FYNNEI. The CDR3 protein is CASSDSGGTGGWKETQYF. CDR3 nucleotide sequence: TGTGCCAGCAGTGATAGCGGGGGGACGGGAGGGTGGAAAGAGACCCAGTACTTC.

V is TRBV3-1 (or the pseudogene TRBV3-2) and J is TRBJ1-1, with D possibly TRBD1 on 5 matching bases. Between the trimmed V and J ends, which lost 6 bases and 1 base, there was a span of 9 bases. This CDR3 comprises 13 residues. Germline loops: CDR1 LGHDT, CDR2 YNNKEL (reference sequence). CDR3 protein: CASRAQGNTEAFF. CDR3 DNA: TGTGCCAGCAGGGCCCAGGGGAACACTGAAGCTTTCTTT.

This chain links TRBV5-1 with TRBJ2-1; TRBD2 matches 10 bases. J gave up 7 bases and V 0 bases, and 7 bases lay outside the gene matches. Germline values: CDR1 SGHRS, CDR2 YFSETQ. The CDR3 loop spans 16 amino acids. In DNA, the CDR3 is TGCGCCAGCAGCTTGGTGGGAGCGGGAGGGTATAATGAGCAGTTCTTC. As protein: CASSLVGAGGYNEQFF. The full variable domain, with the rest looked up from reference TRBV5-1 and TRBJ2-1, is KAGVTQTPRYLIKTRGQQVTLSCSPISGHRSVSWYQQTPGQGLQFLFEYFSETQRNKGNFPGRFSGRQFSNSRSEMNVSTLELGDSALYLCASSLVGAGGYNEQFFGPGTRLTVL.

In DNA, the CDR3 is TGCGCCAGCAGCCCCGACAGGTTGAATGAAAAACTGTTTTTT. This translates into CASSPDRLNEKLFF. This chain joins TRBV5-1 and TRBJ1-4; possible D gene TRBD1, 6 bases. The CDR3 is 14 amino acids. CDR1 is SGHRS, CDR2 YFSETQ, per germline. Trimming stripped 4 bases from V and 5 bases from J, with 12 bases between.

The chain is built from TRBV4-2 and TRBJ2-3; D is perhaps TRBD2 (6 bases). This CDR3 has 15 amino acids. Deletions cut 1 base from V and 3 bases from J, with 11 bases between. The germline V gene has CDR1 LGHNA and CDR2 YNFKEQ. As DNA, the CDR3 is TGTGCCAGCAGCCAAGGTGATCGGGAGACAGATACGCAGTATTTT. Protein sequence: CASSQGDRETDTQYF.

This clone was counted only a few times. This chain connects TRBV2 to TRBJ1-2; D unresolved. Trimming stripped 4 bases from V and 8 bases from J, with 11 bases between. The CDR3 runs to 12 residues. Germline V gene data show CDR1 as SNHLY and CDR2 as FYNNEI. The CDR3 sequence is CASSVIQYGYTF. In DNA form, the CDR3 reads TGTGCCAGCAGTGTCATACAGTACGGCTACACCTTC. Drawing the rest from reference TRBV2 and TRBJ1-2, the complete variable domain is EPEVTQTPSHQVTQMGQEVILRCVPISNHLYFYWYRQILGQKVEFLVSFYNNEISEKSEIFDDQFSVERPDGSNFTLKIRSTKLEDSAMYFCASSVIQYGYTFGSGTRLTVV.

The rearrangement uses TRBV10-3 and TRBJ1-1; a possible D gene is TRBD1 (5 bases). The CDR3 consists of 14 residues. Germline assignment: CDR1 ENHRY and CDR2 SYGVKD. Trimming stripped 6 bases from V and 4 bases from J, with 15 bases between. The CDR3 spells CAISVGQGVTEAFF. The CDR3 nucleotides are TGTGCCATCAGCGTGGGCCAAGGGGTCACTGAAGCTTTCTTT.

The J gene is TRBJ2-4, the V gene TRBV5-1; 9 bases align to TRBD1. Germline trimming cut 4 bases from V and 2 bases from J; bases unmatched to any gene: 7. The CDR3 runs to 16 residues. Germline V gene data show CDR1 as SGHRS and CDR2 as YFSETQ. CDR3 in DNA: TGCGCCAGCAGCGGCGGGACAGGGTCGACCAAAAACATTCAGTACTTC. Translating it yields CASSGGTGSTKNIQYF.

The gene calls are TRBV3-1 (or the pseudogene TRBV3-2) and TRBJ2-7; 11 bases align to TRBD1. The J segment lost 1 base and the V segment lost 0 bases, leaving 8 bases of the junction unmatched. The CDR3 is 18 residues long. CDR1 LGHDT and CDR2 YNNKEL come from the germline V gene (reference sequence). Here the CDR3 reads CASSQDPTGTGGSYEQYF. In DNA form, the CDR3 reads TGTGCCAGCAGCCAAGATCCGACTGGGACAGGGGGATCCTACGAGCAGTACTTC.

This chain connects TRBV7-9 to TRBJ2-1; perhaps TRBD1 as D (5 bases). V dropped 4 bases and J dropped 7 bases, with 11 bases sitting between them. Germline V CDR1 and CDR2: SEHNR, FQNEAQ (reference sequence). The CDR3 loop spans 13 amino acids. CDR3 protein: CASSSRVMNEQFF. In nucleotides, the CDR3 is TGTGCCAGCAGCTCCAGGGTTATGAATGAGCAGTTCTTC.

V is TRBV6-5 and J is TRBJ2-7; 12 bases map to TRBD2. Trimming took 6 bases from V and 2 from J; bases not matched to a gene: 2. CDR1 and CDR2 (germline): MNHEY, SVGAGI. CDR3 length: 14 amino acids. This chain's CDR3 is CASRPSGGAYEQYF. The CDR3 region has the DNA TGTGCCAGCAGACCTAGCGGGGGGGCCTACGAGCAGTACTTC.

In its sample, this clone was seen once. Here the CDR3 reads CASSQTGYGYTF. The CDR3 DNA reads as TGTGCCAGCAGCCAGACAGGCTATGGCTACACCTTC. The V call is TRBV3-1 (or the pseudogene TRBV3-2), the J call TRBJ1-2; tentative D call: TRBD1 (6 bases). The germline V gene has CDR1 LGHDT and CDR2 YNNKEL (reference sequence). The V and J ends lost 3 bases and 4 bases respectively, with 6 bases between them. This CDR3 is built from 12 residues.

CDR3 nucleotides: TGTGCCAGCAGCTGGAGGACAGTGACTTTCTATGGCTACACCTTC. It specifies CASSWRTVTFYGYTF. The J gene is TRBJ1-2, the V gene TRBV5-5, with D maybe TRBD1 (6 bases). CDR1 is SGHKS and CDR2 is YYEKEE in the germline V gene (reference sequence). The germline V and J ends were trimmed by 3 bases and 4 bases, with 16 bases remaining between them. The CDR3 consists of 15 residues.

V is TRBV6-5 and J is TRBJ2-3; D uncertain. The CDR3 length is 14 residues. The V end lost 1 base, the J end lost 2 bases, and 7 bases lay between the germline ends. Germline-derived CDR1 and CDR2 are MNHEY and SVGAGI. The CDR3 sequence: CASSYFDSTDTQYF. The CDR3 nucleotides read TGTGCCAGCAGTTACTTCGACTCCACAGATACGCAGTATTTT.